A single sample is the source of the 21 T cell receptor beta chains below, sequenced in a study of technical replicates of blood from several donors. The method was immunoSEQ multiplex PCR; TCRdb's version includes in-frame clones alone and lacks a portion of them. The profile shows approximately 85,000 clones, around 94% of them singletons. Sample: T cells isolated from PBMCs. The receptor set was obtained from a human donor in good health.

The gene calls are TRBV13 and TRBJ2-7, with 7 bases that match TRBD1. V dropped 5 bases and J dropped 4; count of bases not matched to a gene: 11. There are 15 residues in the CDR3. Germline CDR1 PRHDT, CDR2 FYEKMQ (reference sequence). CDR3 coding DNA: TGTGCCAGCAGCCCCGACAGGGAAGGGGAGTACGAGCAGTACTTC. Amino acids: CASSPDREGEYEQYF.

The chain employs TRBV15 and TRBJ1-4, with D unresolved. This CDR3 is 15 amino acids long. The ends were cut back, 0 bases at V and 3 bases at J, with 8 bases in the middle. Looked up from germline, CDR1 is LNHNV and CDR2 is YYDKDF (reference sequence). The CDR3 region is CATSRDPGANEKLFF. The CDR3, as DNA: TGTGCCACCAGCAGAGACCCGGGAGCTAATGAAAAACTGTTTTTT.

The chain couples TRBV18 to TRBJ2-2, with 12 bases lining up with TRBD2. Germline CDR1 KGHSH, CDR2 LQKENI. V lost 2 bases to trimming and J lost 4 bases; unmatched junction nucleotides: 5. The CDR3 extends over 17 amino acids. The CDR3 bases are TGTGCCAGCTCACCAGGGACTAGCGGGCCTCCCACCGGGGAGCTGTTTTTT. Residues: CASSPGTSGPPTGELFF.

This chain uses TRBV7-6 with TRBJ2-3; possibly TRBD1 for D (6 bases). Trimming stripped 2 bases from V and 4 bases from J, with 16 bases between. Looked up from germline, CDR1 is SGHVS and CDR2 is FNYEAQ. The CDR3 is 16 amino acids. The CDR3 region is CASSLLGRGGADTQYF. CDR3 in DNA: TGTGCCAGCAGCTTATTAGGCAGGGGTGGTGCAGATACGCAGTATTTT.

This clone has a handful of counts. The chain uses TRBV5-1 and TRBJ1-1; D is uncertain. Trimming took 6 bases from V and 5 from J, leaving 8 bases between them. Germline loops: CDR1 SGHRS, CDR2 YFSETQ. The CDR3 spans 11 residues. In DNA, the CDR3 is TGCGCCAGCAACTCCGATACTGAAGCTTTCTTT. Amino acid sequence: CASNSDTEAFF. Full variable domain (remainder filled in from reference TRBV5-1 and TRBJ1-1): KAGVTQTPRYLIKTRGQQVTLSCSPISGHRSVSWYQQTPGQGLQFLFEYFSETQRNKGNFPGRFSGRQFSNSRSEMNVSTLELGDSALYLCASNSDTEAFFGQGTRLTVV.

The rearrangement joins TRBV6-5 to TRBJ2-5; TRBD2 matches 7 bases. Germline CDR1 and CDR2: MNHEY and SVGAGI. The length of the CDR3 is 16 residues. V was pared by 2 bases and J by 5 bases, with 11 bases of the junction left unmatched. The CDR3, as DNA: TGTGCCAGCAGTTACCAGCTGCCGGGGGGTAGTGAGACCCAGTACTTC. It encodes CASSYQLPGGSETQYF.

Of note for this clone: One junction end disagrees with the germline gene, perhaps due to a read error. The chain combines TRBV19 with TRBJ2-7; 7 bases are shared with TRBD1. The CDR3 has 14 amino acids. The germline V gene encodes CDR1 LNHDA and CDR2 SQIVND (reference sequence). This CDR3 is CASSSYITGTAISF. Written as DNA, the CDR3 is TGTGCCAGTAGTAGCTACATCACCGGGACAGCAATTTCCTTC.

This chain connects TRBV5-4 to TRBJ1-1; D perhaps matches TRBD1 (5 bases). From germline, CDR1 is SGHNT and CDR2 YYREEE (reference sequence). The CDR3 extends over 15 amino acids. V was clipped by 2 bases and J by 1 base, with 12 bases between them. The CDR3 spells CASSFYWGGNTEAFF. The DNA of the CDR3 is TGTGCCAGCAGCTTTTATTGGGGCGGGAACACTGAAGCTTTCTTT.

Only one count was recorded for this clone. The V and J genes are TRBV4-1 and TRBJ2-7; tentatively, D is TRBD2 (5 bases). Trimming removed 0 bases from V and 2 bases from J, with 11 bases in between. The CDR3 loop spans 15 amino acids. CDR1 MGHRA and CDR2 YSYEKL come from the germline V gene. The CDR3 sequence: CASSQEGDSTYEQYF. CDR3 in DNA: TGCGCCAGCAGCCAAGAGGGAGACTCGACCTACGAGCAGTACTTC.

This chain uses TRBV7-9 with TRBJ1-5; TRBD1 matches 9 bases. The CDR3 sequence is 18 residues long. J gave up 2 bases and V 1 base, and 9 bases lay outside the gene matches. Per the germline V gene, CDR1 is SEHNR and CDR2 is FQNEAQ (reference sequence). The CDR3 DNA reads TGTGCCAGCAGCTTAGGAGAGTACAGGGGGCGCGGCAATCAGCCCCAGCATTTT. This translates into CASSLGEYRGRGNQPQHF.

The chain carries TRBV5-4 and TRBJ1-1; 7 bases map to TRBD1. Germline assignment: CDR1 SGHNT and CDR2 YYREEE (reference sequence). CDR3 size: 14 residues. J lost 5 bases, V lost 1 base, and 5 bases had no gene match. CDR3 sequence: CASSLRQGRTEAFF. The DNA of the CDR3 is TGTGCCAGCAGCTTGAGACAGGGAAGGACTGAAGCTTTCTTT.

J is TRBJ1-5 and V is TRBV28, with 8 nucleotides matching TRBD1. Germline V gene sequence: CDR1 MDHEN, CDR2 SYDVKM. V trimming: 2 bases; J trimming: 7 bases; junction bases outside the gene matches: 7. The CDR3 spans 15 residues. CDR3 DNA: TGTGCCAGCAGTTTAGTCCGACAGGGGAGGCAGCCCCAGCATTTT. It is translated as CASSLVRQGRQPQHF. The full variable domain, completed using reference TRBV28 and TRBJ1-5, is DVKVTQSSRYLVKRTGEKVFLECVQDMDHENMFWYRQDPGLGLRLIYFSYDVKMKEKGDIPEGYSVSREKKERFSLILESASTNQTSMYLCASSLVRQGRQPQHFGDGTRLSIL.

This rearrangement joins TRBV19 to TRBJ1-4, with no clear D. This CDR3 is 14 amino acids long. CDR1 is LNHDA and CDR2 is SQIVND in the germline V gene (reference sequence). V dropped 3 bases and J dropped 6 bases, with 11 bases sitting between them. Written as DNA, the CDR3 is TGTGCCAGTAGTATCGTTGGGAGGGATGAAAAACTGTTTTTT. As protein: CASSIVGRDEKLFF.

The V call is TRBV9, the J call TRBJ1-3; D perhaps matches TRBD1 (5 bases). CDR1 is SGDLS, CDR2 YYNGEE, per germline. Trimming took off 6 bases at V and 0 bases at J, with 13 bases between the two ends. This CDR3 region has 15 residues. CDR3 sequence: CASTPWDSSGNTIYF. The CDR3 DNA is TGTGCCAGCACCCCGTGGGACTCCTCTGGAAACACCATATATTTT.

The chain carries TRBV5-1 and TRBJ2-3, with D maybe TRBD1 (5 bases). The CDR3 has 15 residues. The V end was cut by 3 bases, the J end by 4 bases, with 15 bases between. Germline V gene lookup returns CDR1 SGHRS and CDR2 YFSETQ. The CDR3 reads CASSYALTEADTQYF. The DNA for the CDR3 is TGCGCCAGCAGCTACGCTCTGACAGAGGCAGATACGCAGTATTTT. The full variable domain, rest sourced from reference TRBV5-1 and TRBJ2-3, is KAGVTQTPRYLIKTRGQQVTLSCSPISGHRSVSWYQQTPGQGLQFLFEYFSETQRNKGNFPGRFSGRQFSNSRSEMNVSTLELGDSALYLCASSYALTEADTQYFGPGTRLTVL.

The CDR3: CSVEVGRAETQYF. The CDR3 DNA follows: TGCAGCGTTGAAGTAGGCAGGGCTGAGACCCAGTACTTC. The genes are TRBV29-1 and TRBJ2-5; D is possibly TRBD1 (5 bases). The CDR3 covers 13 residues. The V and J ends lost 1 base and 5 bases respectively, with 11 bases between them. The germline gives CDR1 SQVTM, CDR2 ANQGSEA.

The chain carries TRBV2 and TRBJ1-1; no clear D gene. Germline loops: CDR1 SNHLY, CDR2 FYNNEI. V lost 0 bases to trimming and J lost 12 bases, with 11 bases between them. The CDR3 extends over 12 amino acids. CDR3 nucleotides: TGTGCCAGCAGTGAAGCGCGAAAAAGCACTTTCTTT. Translation gives CASSEARKSTFF.

The CDR3 reads CASSSRFALRTYEQYF. CDR3 sequence (DNA): TGTGCCAGCAGTTCTAGGTTCGCCCTCCGGACCTACGAGCAGTACTTC. This chain connects TRBV27 to TRBJ2-7; D is unresolved. The germline V and J ends were trimmed by 4 bases and 2 bases, with 18 bases remaining between them. The germline CDR1 and CDR2 sequences are MNHEY and SMNVEV (reference sequence). The CDR3 has 16 residues.

The rearrangement links TRBV14 to TRBJ2-7; 10 nucleotides agree with TRBD1. Germline CDR1 reads SGHDN; CDR2 reads FVKESK. Trimming removed 4 bases from V and 4 bases from J; junction bases left unmatched: 13. The CDR3 totals 17 residues. In DNA, the CDR3 is TGTGCCAGCAGCCGAAGACCGGGTGGACAGGGGGAGTACGAGCAGTACTTC. Its translation: CASSRRPGGQGEYEQYF.

This chain uses TRBV11-2 with TRBJ2-1; D gene unclear. V was cut by 0 bases and J by 4 bases, with 4 bases left in between. Germline lookup yields CDR1 SGHAT and CDR2 FQNNGV. The CDR3 spans 13 residues. CDR3 protein: CASSLDGYNEQFF. Written as DNA, the CDR3 is TGTGCCAGCAGCTTAGACGGGTACAATGAGCAGTTCTTC.

A word on this clone: One end of the junction varies from germline; a read error may be responsible. The CDR3 DNA reads as TGTGCTAGCAGCCGTAGGAATTCCATTCAGGATGGCTACACCTTC. This translates into CASSRRNSIQDGYTF. The V and J genes are TRBV7-7 and TRBJ1-2; D is undetermined. From germline, CDR1 is SSHAT and CDR2 FNYEAQ (reference sequence). The length of the CDR3 is 15 residues.